The 27 T cell receptor beta chains below were found in one sample sequenced in a study of OX40 agonist ivuxolimab in advanced cancers. Sequenced by immunoSEQ multiplex PCR; TCRdb stores in-frame clones only, minus some. The table has some 80,000 clones, nearly 95% seen once. The input for sequencing was CD4+ or CD8+ T cells sorted from blood, taken in a trial of the OX40 agonist ivuxolimab. The receptors here all came from an adult with an advanced solid tumor such as melanoma, head and neck, liver or kidney cancer.

This rearrangement joins TRBV11-1 to TRBJ1-5; the D is unclear. Per the germline V gene, CDR1 is SGHAT and CDR2 is FQDESV (reference sequence). The CDR3 is 17 amino acids. V was cut by 0 bases and J by 1 base, with 13 bases left in between. CDR3 sequence (DNA): TGTGCCAGCAGCTTAGCGCGATCCGATCAAAGCAATCAGCCCCAGCATTTT. It translates to CASSLARSDQSNQPQHF.

The chain employs TRBV6-1 and TRBJ1-1; the D gene is possibly TRBD1 (6 bases). V was clipped by 2 bases and J by 4 bases, with 14 bases between them. In germline, CDR1 is MNHNS, CDR2 SASEGT. The CDR3 totals 15 residues. CDR3 bases: TGTGCCAGCAGTGAAAATGGTCAGGGGCCCACTGAAGCTTTCTTT. This sequence encodes CASSENGQGPTEAFF.

This chain joins TRBV5-4 and TRBJ2-3, with 7 bases lining up with TRBD2. The CDR3 covers 16 residues. The germline V gene encodes CDR1 SGHNT and CDR2 YYREEE (reference sequence). Germline trimming cut 1 base from V and 1 base from J; bases unmatched to any gene: 6. CDR3 DNA sequence: TGTGCCAGCAGCTTGTCCATTGGGGGGGGCACAGATACGCAGTATTTT. Its translation is CASSLSIGGGTDTQYF.

The rearrangement joins TRBV9 to TRBJ1-4, with TRBD1 identical over 9 bases. This CDR3 spans 15 amino acids. Germline CDR1 is SGDLS and CDR2 is YYNGEE. J lost 4 bases, V lost 3 bases, and 4 bases had no gene match. The CDR3 loop reads CASSEKDRGNEKLFF. CDR3 bases: TGTGCCAGCAGCGAAAAGGACAGGGGTAATGAAAAACTGTTTTTT.

V usage is TRBV5-4 and J usage is TRBJ1-3; D not certain. The CDR3 length is 13 residues. The germline V and J ends were trimmed by 0 bases and 3 bases, with 4 bases remaining between them. Germline CDR1 reads SGHNT; CDR2 reads YYREEE (reference sequence). The CDR3 DNA reads as TGTGCCAGCAGCTTGGGGGTTGGAAACACCATATATTTT. Translation gives CASSLGVGNTIYF.

The chain links TRBV2 to TRBJ2-6; D assignment may be TRBD1 or TRBD2 (5 bases each). CDR1 SNHLY and CDR2 FYNNEI come from the germline V gene. Trimming left V 3 bases short and J 1 base short, with 16 bases between. The CDR3 is made up of 18 amino acids. The CDR3 DNA is TGTGCCAGCAGTGAGGAGGACAACCGCTGGTCTGGGGCCAACGTCCTGACTTTC. Its protein product is CASSEEDNRWSGANVLTF.

The chain is built from TRBV4-2 and TRBJ2-2, with 7 bases fitting TRBD1. The CDR3 extends over 18 amino acids. Losses at the gene ends were 1 base for V and 3 bases for J; bases not matched to a gene: 11. Germline V gene lookup returns CDR1 LGHNA and CDR2 YNFKEQ. The CDR3, as DNA: TGTGCCAGCAGCCAAGCCCCACCCGACAGGGCCGACACCGGGGAGCTGTTTTTT. Encoded protein: CASSQAPPDRADTGELFF.

The chain carries TRBV28 and TRBJ2-3, with 13 bases fitting TRBD2. Germline loops: CDR1 MDHEN, CDR2 SYDVKM. V shed 2 bases and J 7 bases; nucleotides not matched to a gene: 9. This CDR3 is built from 17 residues. For the CDR3, the DNA is TGTGCCAGCAGTTTACCCCGACTAGCGGGAGGTCGATATACGCAGTATTTT. This codes for CASSLPRLAGGRYTQYF.

The chain uses TRBV9 and TRBJ1-2; 10 nucleotides line up with TRBD1. Per germline, CDR1 SGDLS and CDR2 YYNGEE. This CDR3 has 16 residues. V lost 0 bases and J lost 2; bases outside the gene matches: 4. CDR3 sequence (DNA): TGTGCCAGCAGCGTAGGGGACAGGGGAATGAACTATGGCTACACCTTC. This gives the protein CASSVGDRGMNYGYTF.

The chain carries TRBV6-5 and TRBJ1-4; 9 bases match TRBD1. The V gene end was trimmed by 5 bases and the J gene end by 8 bases; junction bases not matched to a gene: 3. There are 13 residues in the CDR3. The germline V gene encodes CDR1 MNHEY and CDR2 SVGAGI. The CDR3 loop is CASSGDRVEKLFF. CDR3 nucleotide sequence: TGTGCCAGCAGTGGGGACAGGGTGGAAAAACTGTTTTTT.

The chain joins TRBV5-4 to TRBJ2-1; 8 nucleotides match TRBD2. Germline loops: CDR1 SGHNT, CDR2 YYREEE (reference sequence). The trim removed 2 bases at V and 6 bases at J, leaving 4 bases unmatched. The CDR3 runs to 14 residues. The CDR3 region has the DNA TGTGCCAGCAGCTTTGCGGGGGGACCCAATGAGCAGTTCTTC. Encoded protein: CASSFAGGPNEQFF.

As to this clone: The junction departs from the called germline gene at one end, perhaps through a read error. The chain couples TRBV4-1 to TRBJ1-1; D gene uncertain. This CDR3 region has 15 residues. CDR1 and CDR2 (germline): MGHRA, YSYEKL. The CDR3 nucleotides read TGCGCCGGCAGCCAAGAGATCCTTCTGGACACTGAAGCTTTCTTT. Its translation: CAGSQEILLDTEAFF.

The rearrangement uses TRBV29-1 and TRBJ2-1; D is unresolved. The CDR3 runs 13 residues. Between the trimmed V and J ends, which lost 1 base and 10 bases, there was a span of 14 bases. Germline V lookup: CDR1 SQVTM, CDR2 ANQGSEA. In DNA form, the CDR3 reads TGCAGCGTTGAAGGCCCAGACCTTATCGAGCAGTTCTTC. It codes for CSVEGPDLIEQFF.

This clone was counted once. The chain is built from TRBV7-5 and TRBJ1-4. TRBV7-5 has pseudogene status. This CDR3 spans 11 amino acids. CDR3 sequence: CARSRNEKLFF. The CDR3 bases are TGTGCCAGAAGCCGAAATGAAAAACTGTTTTTT.

V gene TRBV27 combines with J gene TRBJ1-2, with a weak D call TRBD1 (6 bases). The CDR3 covers 15 residues. Germline V gene data show CDR1 as MNHEY and CDR2 as SMNVEV (reference sequence). The V gene lost 5 bases and the J gene lost 3 bases, with 16 bases spanning the gap. The CDR3 loop reads CASSAIQGRDYGYTF. In DNA, the CDR3 is TGTGCCAGCAGTGCCATACAGGGCCGCGACTATGGCTACACCTTC.

The chain couples TRBV30 to TRBJ1-2; D is ambiguous. V lost 2 bases, J lost 0 bases, and 10 bases lay in between. In germline, CDR1 is GTSNPN, CDR2 SVGIG (reference sequence). CDR3 length: 14 residues. Written as DNA, the CDR3 is TGTGCCTGGAGTTGTAAAGTTACTAACTATGGCTACACCTTC. Protein product: CAWSCKVTNYGYTF. The whole variable domain, remainder taken from reference TRBV30 and TRBJ1-2, is SQTIHQWPATLVQPVGSPLSLECTVEGTSNPNLYWYRQAAGRGLQLLFYSVGIGQISSEVPQNLSASRPQDRQFILSSKKLLLSDSGFYLCAWSCKVTNYGYTFGSGTRLTVV.

This clone has just a few counts. The rearrangement joins TRBV21-1 to TRBJ2-7. TRBV21-1 is deemed a pseudogene. The CDR3 has 15 amino acids. CDR3 coding DNA: TGTGCCAGCAGCGGATCAGGGATAAGGACTGGGGAGCAGTACTTC. Translated: CASSGSGIRTGEQYF.

This clone was detected only once. The J gene is TRBJ2-1, the V gene TRBV4-2; 9 bases align to TRBD2. The CDR3 consists of 16 residues. After removal of 2 bases from V and 7 bases from J, the junction contained 9 bases not matched to a gene. The germline CDR1 and CDR2 sequences are LGHNA and YNFKEQ. The CDR3 loop is CASSQRTSERSNEQFF. As DNA, the CDR3 is TGTGCCAGCAGCCAAAGGACTAGCGAACGGTCGAATGAGCAGTTCTTC.

The chain employs TRBV4-3 and TRBJ2-1; D remains unclear. The CDR3 has 17 amino acids. The ends were cut back, 2 bases at V and 0 bases at J, with 14 bases in the middle. CDR1 LGHNA and CDR2 YSLEER come from the germline V gene. The chain's CDR3 is CASSQLLGLSSYNEQFF. Here the CDR3 DNA reads TGCGCCAGCAGCCAACTCCTTGGGCTGAGCTCCTACAATGAGCAGTTCTTC.

V and J are TRBV7-2 and TRBJ2-1; no definite D call. The CDR3 has 17 residues. Between the trimmed V and J ends, which lost 1 base and 0 bases, there was a span of 13 bases. The germline gives CDR1 SGHTA, CDR2 FQGNSA. This chain's CDR3 is CASSLVGQQNSYNEQFF. CDR3 in DNA: TGTGCCAGCAGCTTAGTTGGCCAGCAGAACTCCTACAATGAGCAGTTCTTC.

The chain links TRBV11-3 to TRBJ2-5, with D perhaps TRBD1 (6 bases). The CDR3 loop spans 15 amino acids. With 2 bases removed from V and 5 bases from J, the gap between germline ends came to 15 bases. Germline V gene sequence: CDR1 SGHNT, CDR2 YENEEA. The DNA for the CDR3 is TGTGCCAGCAGCTTAACGACCAGGGGTGGGGAGACCCAGTACTTC. Translated: CASSLTTRGGETQYF.

The chain is built from TRBV7-9 and TRBJ1-3; D is uncertain. The V gene's germline CDR1 is SEHNR and CDR2 FQNEAQ (reference sequence). Trimming stripped 4 bases from V and 4 bases from J, with 17 bases between. This CDR3 is 16 amino acids long. The CDR3 loop is CASSSASGGRGNTIYF. Here the CDR3 DNA reads TGTGCCAGCAGCTCCGCCTCGGGCGGCAGAGGAAACACCATATATTTT.

The V gene is TRBV5-6, the J gene TRBJ2-5; D perhaps matches TRBD1 (6 bases). Germline CDR1 SGHDT, CDR2 YYEEEE. This CDR3 contains 16 residues. With 3 bases removed from V and 5 bases from J, the gap between germline ends came to 20 bases. CDR3: CASSSVWVQGVETQYF. In DNA, the CDR3 is TGTGCCAGCAGCTCAGTTTGGGTACAGGGTGTGGAGACCCAGTACTTC.

CDR3 DNA sequence: TGTGCCAGCAGCCTCGACAGCTATGGCTACACCTTC. Translating it yields CASSLDSYGYTF. The chain is built from TRBV5-5 and TRBJ1-2; D is perhaps TRBD1 (5 bases). From germline, CDR1 is SGHKS and CDR2 YYEKEE (reference sequence). This CDR3 contains 12 residues. The ends were cut back, 4 bases at V and 4 bases at J, with 8 bases in the middle.

The chain uses TRBV9 and TRBJ2-1; 11 nucleotides line up with TRBD2. Germline V gene lookup returns CDR1 SGDLS and CDR2 YYNGEE. J was trimmed by 3 bases and V by 1 base; bases with no gene match: 12. There are 19 residues in the CDR3. This CDR3 is CASSVRTSGGRGGYNEQFF. CDR3 DNA: TGTGCCAGCAGCGTACGTACTAGCGGGGGTCGGGGTGGCTACAATGAGCAGTTCTTC.

This clone was recorded only once. The J gene is TRBJ1-2, the V gene TRBV9; 7 bases line up with TRBD1. V shed 4 bases and J 4 bases; nucleotides not matched to a gene: 10. The CDR3 is 15 amino acids. In germline, CDR1 is SGDLS, CDR2 YYNGEE. The CDR3 spells CASSPPTGIPYGYTF. The CDR3 DNA reads as TGTGCCAGCAGCCCACCGACAGGGATCCCCTATGGCTACACCTTC.

The chain couples TRBV7-9 to TRBJ1-1; TRBD1 might be the D (5 bases). Trimming pared 2 bases from V and 0 bases from J, leaving 10 bases between. The CDR3 runs to 15 residues. The germline V gene has CDR1 SEHNR and CDR2 FQNEAQ (reference sequence). In DNA, the CDR3 is TGTGCCAGCAGCTTAACGACAGATATGAACACTGAAGCTTTCTTT. It is translated as CASSLTTDMNTEAFF.